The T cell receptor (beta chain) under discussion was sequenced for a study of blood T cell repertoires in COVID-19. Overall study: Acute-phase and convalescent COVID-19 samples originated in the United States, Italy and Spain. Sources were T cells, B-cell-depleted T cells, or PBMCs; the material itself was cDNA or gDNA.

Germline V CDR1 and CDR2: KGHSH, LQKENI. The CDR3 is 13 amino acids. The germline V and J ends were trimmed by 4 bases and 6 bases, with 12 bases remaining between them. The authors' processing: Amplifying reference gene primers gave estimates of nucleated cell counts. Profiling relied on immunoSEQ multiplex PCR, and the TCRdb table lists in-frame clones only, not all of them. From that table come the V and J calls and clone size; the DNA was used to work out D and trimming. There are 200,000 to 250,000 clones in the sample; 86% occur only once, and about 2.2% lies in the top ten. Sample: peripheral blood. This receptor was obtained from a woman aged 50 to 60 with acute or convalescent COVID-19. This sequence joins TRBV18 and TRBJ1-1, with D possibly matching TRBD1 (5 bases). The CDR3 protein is CASSQGPGAEAFF. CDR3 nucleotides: TGTGCCAGCTCACAAGGCCCGGGGGCTGAAGCTTTCTTT.